This T cell receptor beta chain was retrieved from a study of cytomegalovirus exposure and HLA in healthy donors. General study findings and limits: Relative to equally common others, HLA-associated TCR beta chains showed greater clonal expansion in a later analysis. Immune exposure data for these donors was limited to CMV serostatus.

In the case of this clone: What it binds is unknown.

The PCR was carried out with 60 Vbeta primers and 13 Jbeta primers. Method: immunoSEQ multiplex PCR; TCRdb's copy keeps in-frame clones and lacks some. The sample yields hundreds of thousands of clones, about 70% seen once. Looked up from germline, CDR1 is SGHNT and CDR2 is YYREEE (reference sequence). This CDR3 is built from 12 residues. The germline V and J ends were trimmed by 0 bases and 6 bases, with 3 bases remaining between them. The sample comprised PBMCs. V is TRBV5-4 and J is TRBJ2-2; D remains unclear. This sequence originates from a woman aged 25 to 39 in good health and CMV-seronegative. The CDR3, as DNA: TGTGCCAGCAGCTTGGCGGCCGGGGAGCTGTTTTTT. Amino acids: CASSLAAGELFF. Drawing the rest from reference TRBV5-4 and TRBJ2-2, the complete variable domain is ETGVTQSPTHLIKTRGQQVTLRCSSQSGHNTVSWYQQALGQGPQFIFQYYREEENGRGNFPPRFSGLQFPNYSSELNVNALELDDSALYLCASSLAAGELFFGEGSRLTVL.